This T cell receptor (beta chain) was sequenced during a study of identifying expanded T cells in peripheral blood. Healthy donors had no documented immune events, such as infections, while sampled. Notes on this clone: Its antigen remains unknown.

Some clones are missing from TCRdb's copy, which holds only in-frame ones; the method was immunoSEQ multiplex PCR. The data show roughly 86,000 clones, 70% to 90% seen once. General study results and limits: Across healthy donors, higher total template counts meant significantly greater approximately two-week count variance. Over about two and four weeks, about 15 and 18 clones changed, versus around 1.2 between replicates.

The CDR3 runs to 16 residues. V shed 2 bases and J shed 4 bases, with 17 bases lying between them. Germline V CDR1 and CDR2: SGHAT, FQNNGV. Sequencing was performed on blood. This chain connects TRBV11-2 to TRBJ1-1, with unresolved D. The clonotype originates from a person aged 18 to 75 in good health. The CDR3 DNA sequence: TGTGCCAGCAGCTTACCGGGGTCTCGGCGAGGCACTGAAGCTTTCTTT. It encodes CASSLPGSRRGTEAFF.